These T cell receptor beta chains were read from a single sample in a study of T-cell memory formation after mild COVID-19. TCRdb redid the calling of the 5' RACE reads with MiXCR, one entry per CDR3 protein. Counted here are 35,000 to 50,000 distinct CDR3 sequences, 6.1% occurring once; the ten biggest clones make up approximately 0.81%. The source material was PBMCs or a T cell subset sorted from them (not recorded which). All receptors come from an adult who had mild COVID-19 (a few samples of this study predate the infection). Cell type and time point are not known. The CDR3 runs from the conserved cysteine through the conserved F or W. The order of the fields is D gene, clone size, V gene, CDR3 protein. A D gene is named only where the DNA matches it firmly. A row's size may be missing; if present it is once, few, many or a size class.

d_call: NA; clone_size: few; v_call: TRBV7-9; cdr3_aa: CASSRDFYEQYF
d_call: TRBD1; clone_size: few; v_call: TRBV24-1; cdr3_aa: CATSDSDRRGEFF
d_call: TRBD2; clone_size: many; v_call: TRBV5-6; cdr3_aa: CASSARLAGVGNEQFF
d_call: TRBD1; clone_size: many; v_call: TRBV19; cdr3_aa: CASSIGGQGGVLRF
d_call: TRBD2; clone_size: NA; v_call: TRBV11-2; cdr3_aa: CASSLDRSGLVGWTQYF
d_call: TRBD2; clone_size: many; v_call: TRBV7-2; cdr3_aa: CASSSGTRDLEQFF
d_call: NA; clone_size: many; v_call: TRBV6-6; cdr3_aa: CASSRPGGTNYEQFF
d_call: TRBD1; clone_size: many; v_call: TRBV7-7; cdr3_aa: CASSPGTGRETQYF
d_call: NA; clone_size: many; v_call: TRBV5-1; cdr3_aa: CASSLWTDPNNEQFF
d_call: TRBD1; clone_size: NA; v_call: TRBV11-2; cdr3_aa: CASRSKQQGPGTDTQYF
d_call: NA; clone_size: many; v_call: TRBV9; cdr3_aa: CASSVRASGLGSPLHF
d_call: TRBD1; clone_size: NA; v_call: TRBV6-2/TRBV6-3; cdr3_aa: CASSFRDRGRNVLTF
d_call: NA; clone_size: NA; v_call: TRBV30; cdr3_aa: CACSRGGKADTQYF
d_call: NA; clone_size: few; v_call: TRBV5-1; cdr3_aa: CASSLDVGPEETQYF
d_call: NA; clone_size: many; v_call: TRBV24-1; cdr3_aa: CATSDLGASGGYEQYF
d_call: NA; clone_size: NA; v_call: TRBV30; cdr3_aa: CAWVETYGYTF
d_call: NA; clone_size: few; v_call: TRBV20-1; cdr3_aa: CSARDGTLTYNEQFF
d_call: TRBD2; clone_size: medium-sized; v_call: TRBV4-2; cdr3_aa: CASSRGTSWAGELFF
d_call: NA; clone_size: many; v_call: TRBV12-3/TRBV12-4; cdr3_aa: CASSLISGSGANVLTF
d_call: TRBD1; clone_size: few; v_call: TRBV18; cdr3_aa: CASSPRTGSANEKLFF
d_call: TRBD2; clone_size: many; v_call: TRBV7-9; cdr3_aa: CASSMGLAGDGTDTQYF
d_call: NA; clone_size: NA; v_call: TRBV28; cdr3_aa: CASSRLDTDTQYF
d_call: NA; clone_size: NA; v_call: TRBV3-1; cdr3_aa: CASSPGHRGEKLFF
d_call: NA; clone_size: NA; v_call: TRBV20-1; cdr3_aa: CSGRDTFSGNTIYF
d_call: NA; clone_size: few; v_call: TRBV30; cdr3_aa: CAWSLTEAYGYTF
d_call: NA; clone_size: few; v_call: TRBV24-1; cdr3_aa: CATSAWGTEAFF
d_call: NA; clone_size: many; v_call: TRBV27; cdr3_aa: CASSLYSVGSTYEQYF
d_call: NA; clone_size: few; v_call: TRBV7-2; cdr3_aa: CASSSTHGNTEAFF
d_call: TRBD2; clone_size: NA; v_call: TRBV12-3/TRBV12-4; cdr3_aa: CASSFGGSSYNEQFF
d_call: TRBD1; clone_size: NA; v_call: TRBV5-1; cdr3_aa: CASSFIPSTGDEQYF
d_call: TRBD1; clone_size: many; v_call: TRBV2; cdr3_aa: CASVGQGRGFKQYF
d_call: NA; clone_size: many; v_call: TRBV18; cdr3_aa: CASSQDSMNTEAFF
d_call: TRBD2; clone_size: many; v_call: TRBV7-2; cdr3_aa: CASSLEWREEGTGELFF
d_call: NA; clone_size: few; v_call: TRBV6-5; cdr3_aa: CASSYSIGNEQYF
d_call: NA; clone_size: few; v_call: TRBV6-6; cdr3_aa: CASTSLASGTEAFF
d_call: TRBD1; clone_size: NA; v_call: TRBV5-1; cdr3_aa: CASSSGQGINNEQFF
d_call: NA; clone_size: many; v_call: TRBV14; cdr3_aa: CASSINRVGGEAFF
d_call: NA; clone_size: many; v_call: TRBV12-3/TRBV12-4; cdr3_aa: CASSPTGGDQPQHF
d_call: NA; clone_size: few; v_call: TRBV12-3/TRBV12-4; cdr3_aa: CASSPDRGGGGYTF
d_call: NA; clone_size: NA; v_call: TRBV12-3/TRBV12-4; cdr3_aa: CASQLGYNSPLHF
d_call: NA; clone_size: few; v_call: TRBV12-3/TRBV12-4; cdr3_aa: CASSLSSGGELFF
d_call: NA; clone_size: many; v_call: TRBV10-3; cdr3_aa: CAISPAEDQPQHF
d_call: NA; clone_size: few; v_call: TRBV7-9; cdr3_aa: CASSLGGGGNQPQHF
d_call: NA; clone_size: NA; v_call: TRBV7-2; cdr3_aa: CASSLAGGEISPLHF
d_call: NA; clone_size: NA; v_call: TRBV5-1; cdr3_aa: CASSSLTTSNEQFF
d_call: NA; clone_size: few; v_call: TRBV11-2; cdr3_aa: CASSLDRGVSYEQYF
d_call: NA; clone_size: many; v_call: TRBV2; cdr3_aa: CASSVWPTGELFF